This T cell receptor beta chain was identified during a study of T cell changes during pregnancy in multiple sclerosis. The repertoire was sequenced with immunoSEQ multiplex PCR; TCRdb's copy has only in-frame clones and lacks some. Of some 60,000 clones in the sample, approximately 91% were seen once. The CDR3 runs 15 residues. Germline lookup yields CDR1 LNHDA and CDR2 SQIVND (reference sequence). The V end was cut by 4 bases, the J end by 3 bases, with 14 bases between. The input for sequencing was peripheral blood, taken in the second trimester of pregnancy. The rearrangement joins TRBV19 to TRBJ2-3; D possibly corresponds to TRBD2 (6 bases). This TCR came from a female donor with multiple sclerosis, enrolled in a pregnancy study. The CDR3 sequence: CASSRVRGSTDTQYF. CDR3 in DNA: TGTGCCAGTAGTAGAGTGCGGGGTTCTACAGATACGCAGTATTTT.